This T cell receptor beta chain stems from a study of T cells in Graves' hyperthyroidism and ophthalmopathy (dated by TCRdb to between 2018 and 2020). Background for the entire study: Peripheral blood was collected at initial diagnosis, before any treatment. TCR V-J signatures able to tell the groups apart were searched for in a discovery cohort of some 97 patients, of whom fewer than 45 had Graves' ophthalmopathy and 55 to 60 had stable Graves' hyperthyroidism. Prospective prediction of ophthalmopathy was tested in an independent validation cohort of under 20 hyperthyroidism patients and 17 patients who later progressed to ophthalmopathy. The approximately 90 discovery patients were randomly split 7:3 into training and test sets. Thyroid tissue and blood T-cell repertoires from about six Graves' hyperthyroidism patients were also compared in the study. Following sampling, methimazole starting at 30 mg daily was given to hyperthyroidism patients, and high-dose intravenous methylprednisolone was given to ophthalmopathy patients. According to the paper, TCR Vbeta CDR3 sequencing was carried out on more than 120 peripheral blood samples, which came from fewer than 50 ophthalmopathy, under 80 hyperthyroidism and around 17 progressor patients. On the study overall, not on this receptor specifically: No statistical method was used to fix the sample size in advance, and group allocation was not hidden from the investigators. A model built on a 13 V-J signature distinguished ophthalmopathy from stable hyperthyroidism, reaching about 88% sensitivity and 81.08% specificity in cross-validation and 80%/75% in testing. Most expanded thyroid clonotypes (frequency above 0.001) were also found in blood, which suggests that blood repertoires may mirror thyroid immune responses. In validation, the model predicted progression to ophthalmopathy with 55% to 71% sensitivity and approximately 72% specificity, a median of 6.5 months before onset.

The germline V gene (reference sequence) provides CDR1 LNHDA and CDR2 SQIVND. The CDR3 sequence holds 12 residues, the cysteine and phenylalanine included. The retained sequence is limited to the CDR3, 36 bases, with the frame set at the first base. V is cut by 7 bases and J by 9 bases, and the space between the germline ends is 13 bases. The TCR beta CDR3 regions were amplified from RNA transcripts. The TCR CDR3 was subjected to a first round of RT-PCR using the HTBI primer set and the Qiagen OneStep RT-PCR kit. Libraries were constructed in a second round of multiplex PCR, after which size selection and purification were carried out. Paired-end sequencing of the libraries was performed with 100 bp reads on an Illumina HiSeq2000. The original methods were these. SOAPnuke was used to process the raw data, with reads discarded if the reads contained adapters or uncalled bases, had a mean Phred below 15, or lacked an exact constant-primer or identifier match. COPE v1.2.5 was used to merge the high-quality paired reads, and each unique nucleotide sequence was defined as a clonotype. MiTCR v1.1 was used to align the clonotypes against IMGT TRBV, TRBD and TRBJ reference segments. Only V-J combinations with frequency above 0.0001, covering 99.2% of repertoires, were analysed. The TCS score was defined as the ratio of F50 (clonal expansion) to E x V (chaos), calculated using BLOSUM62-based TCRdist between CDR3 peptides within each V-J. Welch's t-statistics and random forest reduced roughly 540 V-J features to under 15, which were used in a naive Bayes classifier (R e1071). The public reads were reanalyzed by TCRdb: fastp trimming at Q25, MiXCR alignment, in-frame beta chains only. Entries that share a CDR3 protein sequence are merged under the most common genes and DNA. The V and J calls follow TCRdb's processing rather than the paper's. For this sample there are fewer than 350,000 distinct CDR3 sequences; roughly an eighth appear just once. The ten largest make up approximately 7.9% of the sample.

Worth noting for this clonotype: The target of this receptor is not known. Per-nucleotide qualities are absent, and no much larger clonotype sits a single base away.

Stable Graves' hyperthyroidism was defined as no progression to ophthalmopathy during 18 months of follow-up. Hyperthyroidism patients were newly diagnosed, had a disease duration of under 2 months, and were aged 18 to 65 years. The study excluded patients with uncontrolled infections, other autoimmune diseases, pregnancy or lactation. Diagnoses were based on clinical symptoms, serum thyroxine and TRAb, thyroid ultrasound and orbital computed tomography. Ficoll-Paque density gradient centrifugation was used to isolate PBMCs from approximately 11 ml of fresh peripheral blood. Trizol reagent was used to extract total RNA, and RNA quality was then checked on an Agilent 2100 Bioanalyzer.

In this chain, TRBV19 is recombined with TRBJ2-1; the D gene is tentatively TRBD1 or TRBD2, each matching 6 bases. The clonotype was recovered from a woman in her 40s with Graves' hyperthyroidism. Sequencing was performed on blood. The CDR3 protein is CASTGAGSEQFF. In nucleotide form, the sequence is TGTGCCAGTACGGGGGCGGGAAGTGAGCAGTTCTTC.